Listed here are 21 T cell receptor beta chains from one sample, sequenced in a study of blood T cell repertoires in COVID-19. Libraries were prepared by immunoSEQ multiplex PCR; TCRdb keeps only in-frame clonotypes and omits some of them. The table includes around 190,000 clones, around 81% detected once. The sample taken for sequencing was peripheral blood. These receptors were taken from a middle-aged woman with COVID-19, enrolled during active disease.

The V call is TRBV11-2, the J call TRBJ2-3, with 12 bases aligning to TRBD2. The CDR3 consists of 16 residues. Losses at the gene ends were 1 base for V and 2 bases for J; bases not matched to a gene: 1. Germline V gene lookup returns CDR1 SGHAT and CDR2 FQNNGV. CDR3 loop: CASSLGLAGDTDTQYF. Written as DNA, the CDR3 is TGTGCCAGCAGCTTAGGACTAGCGGGAGACACAGATACGCAGTATTTT.

This rearrangement joins TRBV29-1 to TRBJ1-2; 7 bases are a match to TRBD1. Germline-derived CDR1 and CDR2 are SQVTM and ANQGSEA. The V gene end was trimmed by 6 bases and the J gene end by 2 bases; junction bases not matched to a gene: 6. The length of the CDR3 is 13 residues. CDR3 DNA: TGCAGCGTGGTCGGACAGGAAAACTATGGCTACACCTTC. This translates into CSVVGQENYGYTF.

V is TRBV30 and J is TRBJ1-5, with unresolved D. From germline, CDR1 is GTSNPN and CDR2 SVGIG (reference sequence). The CDR3 has 12 residues. V was clipped by 0 bases and J by 4 bases, with 4 bases between them. DNA for the CDR3: TGTGCCTGGAGTGTCGGTAATCAGCCCCAGCATTTT. It codes for CAWSVGNQPQHF.

The CDR3 sequence: CASSAPNTQYF. The DNA for the CDR3 is TGCGCCAGCAGTGCTCCTAATACGCAGTATTTT. The chain uses TRBV4-1 and TRBJ2-3; D not resolved. CDR3 length equals 11 residues. Germline V lookup: CDR1 MGHRA, CDR2 YSYEKL. Trimming took off 6 bases at V and 7 bases at J, with 8 bases between the two ends.

The chain couples TRBV18 to TRBJ2-1; 9 bases are a match to TRBD2. The V and J ends lost 2 bases and 4 bases, in that order; junction bases with no gene match: 9. CDR3 size: 17 residues. CDR1 KGHSH and CDR2 LQKENI come from the germline V gene. CDR3 nucleotide sequence: TGTGCCAGCTCACCAAGCCCTAGCGGGAAGATTTACAATGAGCAGTTCTTC. Translation gives CASSPSPSGKIYNEQFF. The variable domain in full, completed from reference TRBV18 and TRBJ2-1, reads NAGVMQNPRHLVRRRGQEARLRCSPMKGHSHVYWYRQLPEEGLKFMVYLQKENIIDESGMPKERFSAEFPKEGPSILRIQQVVRGDSAAYFCASSPSPSGKIYNEQFFGPGTRLTVL.

The gene calls are TRBV30 and TRBJ1-6; TRBD1 matches at 8 bases. There are 15 residues in the CDR3. Germline CDR1 GTSNPN, CDR2 SVGIG (reference sequence). J gave up 4 bases and V 3 bases, and 5 bases lay outside the gene matches. CDR3 protein: CAWRIRTGYNSPLHF. The CDR3 region has the DNA TGTGCCTGGAGGATACGGACAGGGTATAATTCACCCCTCCACTTT.

The V call is TRBV28, the J call TRBJ1-2; 9 nucleotides match TRBD1. The CDR3 sequence is 16 residues long. From germline, CDR1 is MDHEN and CDR2 SYDVKM. Losses at the gene ends were 4 bases for V and 3 bases for J; bases not matched to a gene: 9. The CDR3 DNA is TGTGCCAGCAGTTCTGGGACAGGGTCGGAGCACTATGGCTACACCTTC. Protein sequence: CASSSGTGSEHYGYTF.

The gene calls are TRBV9 and TRBJ2-1; weak D call: TRBD2 (6 bases). CDR1 is SGDLS, CDR2 YYNGEE, per germline. Trimming took off 0 bases at V and 4 bases at J, with 20 bases between the two ends. The CDR3 length is 18 residues. In DNA, the CDR3 is TGTGCCAGCAGCGTAGCGCCGGGGGACGTAGGGCTTTACAATGAGCAGTTCTTC. It translates to CASSVAPGDVGLYNEQFF.

V usage is TRBV20-1 and J usage is TRBJ2-5, with D possibly TRBD2 on 6 matching bases. Germline V gene lookup returns CDR1 DFQATT and CDR2 SNEGSKA (reference sequence). V shed 3 bases and J shed 5 bases, with 13 bases lying between them. CDR3 length: 13 amino acids. This chain's CDR3 is CSASGASDETQYF. In DNA, the CDR3 is TGCAGTGCTAGTGGAGCTAGCGATGAGACCCAGTACTTC.

The DNA for the CDR3 is TGTGCCAGCAGTCGGGAGGTGGAGGAGACCCAGTACTTC. Encoded protein: CASSREVEETQYF. J is TRBJ2-5 and V is TRBV2, with 7 positions matching TRBD2. The germline CDR1 and CDR2 sequences are SNHLY and FYNNEI. V trimming: 5 bases; J trimming: 5 bases; junction bases outside the gene matches: 5. CDR3 length: 13 amino acids.

The chain joins TRBV27 to TRBJ2-1; the match to TRBD2 covers 7 bases. The germline V gene encodes CDR1 MNHEY and CDR2 SMNVEV (reference sequence). The V segment lost 4 bases and the J segment 1 base; nucleotides outside the gene matches: 4. This CDR3 has 15 residues. The CDR3 sequence: CASSSGGRSYNEQFF. In DNA form, the CDR3 reads TGTGCCAGCAGTTCGGGGGGAAGGTCCTACAATGAGCAGTTCTTC.

V gene TRBV7-6 combines with J gene TRBJ1-3, with TRBD1 matching over 7 bases. Germline V CDR1 and CDR2: SGHVS, FNYEAQ. The V gene end was trimmed by 5 bases and the J gene end by 3 bases; junction bases not matched to a gene: 4. The CDR3 is 14 residues long. The CDR3: CASSAGTVGNTIYF. The CDR3 DNA is TGTGCCAGCAGCGCCGGGACAGTTGGAAACACCATATATTTT. Supplemented by reference TRBV7-6 and TRBJ1-3, the full variable domain reads GAGVSQSPRYKVTKRGQDVALRCDPISGHVSLYWYRQALGQGPEFLTYFNYEAQQDKSGLPNDRFSAERPEGSISTLTIQRTEQRDSAMYRCASSAGTVGNTIYFGEGSWLTVV.

This rearrangement joins TRBV5-6 to TRBJ2-3; 8 bases agree with TRBD2. V was pared by 4 bases and J by 0 bases, with 7 bases of the junction left unmatched. Germline V gives CDR1 SGHDT, CDR2 YYEEEE. The CDR3 extends over 16 amino acids. The CDR3 region is CASSVRTSPSTDTQYF. DNA of the CDR3: TGTGCCAGCAGCGTGCGGACTAGCCCGAGCACAGATACGCAGTATTTT.

V usage is TRBV10-2 and J usage is TRBJ2-1; 15 bases match TRBD2. In germline, CDR1 is WSHSY, CDR2 SAAADI. The V segment lost 7 bases and the J segment 7 bases; nucleotides outside the gene matches: 8. CDR3 length equals 16 residues. This CDR3 is CASTGLAGGPKNEQFF. DNA for the CDR3: TGCGCCAGCACTGGACTAGCGGGGGGGCCCAAGAATGAGCAGTTCTTC.

The V and J genes are TRBV7-8 and TRBJ1-1; D is undetermined. The CDR3 has 14 residues. V was pared by 1 base and J by 0 bases, with 6 bases between. Germline V gene lookup returns CDR1 SGHVS and CDR2 FQNEAQ. The CDR3 loop reads CASSLGNLNTEAFF. The CDR3 DNA follows: TGTGCCAGCAGCTTAGGTAATCTGAACACTGAAGCTTTCTTT.

The chain combines TRBV6-1 with TRBJ2-7, with 9 bases that match TRBD1. With 2 bases clipped from V and 3 bases from J, the junction kept 8 bases outside the gene matches. The CDR3 sequence is 16 residues long. Germline V gene lookup returns CDR1 MNHNS and CDR2 SASEGT. CDR3 region: CASSELQTGGIYEQYF. The CDR3 DNA reads TGTGCCAGCAGTGAATTACAGACAGGGGGAATCTACGAGCAGTACTTC.

The V call is TRBV10-2, the J call TRBJ2-7; TRBD2 might be the D (5 bases). The CDR3 spans 13 residues. The germline V gene has CDR1 WSHSY and CDR2 SAAADI. V was pared by 6 bases and J by 3 bases, with 12 bases between. Here the CDR3 DNA reads TGCGCCAGCAGCGATCCCGGGGACTACGAGCAGTACTTC. Amino acid sequence: CASSDPGDYEQYF.

V usage is TRBV4-1 and J usage is TRBJ1-1; TRBD1 aligns across 11 bases. The germline V gene encodes CDR1 MGHRA and CDR2 YSYEKL. There are 15 residues in the CDR3. V shed 2 bases, J shed 4 bases, and the junction held 3 bases outside the gene matches. CDR3 region: CASSQTGTGGTEAFF. The CDR3 nucleotides are TGCGCCAGCAGCCAAACCGGGACAGGGGGCACTGAAGCTTTCTTT.

V and J are TRBV29-1 and TRBJ2-3; D gene uncertain. CDR1 is SQVTM, CDR2 ANQGSEA, per germline. The CDR3 consists of 14 residues. Trimming left V 7 bases short and J 3 bases short, with 17 bases between. The CDR3 region has the DNA TGCAGCGCCTGTCCAGTACTGGAGACAGATACGCAGTATTTT. Its translation is CSACPVLETDTQYF.

The genes are TRBV7-6 and TRBJ1-1; TRBD1 matches at 8 bases. The CDR3 length is 15 residues. Trimming cost V 2 bases and J 3 bases; bases outside gene matches: 5. Germline V gene sequence: CDR1 SGHVS, CDR2 FNYEAQ. CDR3: CASSLPGQEDTEAFF. The CDR3 region has the DNA TGTGCCAGCAGCTTACCGGGACAGGAGGACACTGAAGCTTTCTTT.

V gene TRBV5-1 combines with J gene TRBJ2-7, with 7 bases lining up with TRBD1. Per the germline V gene, CDR1 is SGHRS and CDR2 is YFSETQ. V was pared by 0 bases and J by 6 bases, with 0 bases of the junction left unmatched. The CDR3 contains 12 residues. The CDR3 spells CASSLDRGEQYF. Written as DNA, the CDR3 is TGCGCCAGCAGCTTGGACAGGGGCGAGCAGTACTTC.